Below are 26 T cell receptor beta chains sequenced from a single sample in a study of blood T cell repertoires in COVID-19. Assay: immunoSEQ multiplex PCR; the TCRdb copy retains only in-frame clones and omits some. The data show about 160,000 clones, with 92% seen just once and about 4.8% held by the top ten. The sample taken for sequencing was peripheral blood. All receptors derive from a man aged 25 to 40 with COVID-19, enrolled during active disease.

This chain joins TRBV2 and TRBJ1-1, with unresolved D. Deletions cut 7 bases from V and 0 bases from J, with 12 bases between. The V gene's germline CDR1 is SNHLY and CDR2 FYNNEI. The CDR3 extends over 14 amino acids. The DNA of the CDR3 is TGTGCCAGCATGATCGGGAGAATGAACACTGAAGCTTTCTTT. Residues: CASMIGRMNTEAFF. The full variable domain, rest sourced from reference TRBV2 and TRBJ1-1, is EPEVTQTPSHQVTQMGQEVILRCVPISNHLYFYWYRQILGQKVEFLVSFYNNEISEKSEIFDDQFSVERPDGSNFTLKIRSTKLEDSAMYFCASMIGRMNTEAFFGQGTRLTVV.

In DNA form, the CDR3 reads TGTGCCAGCAACTATATCAATTCACCCCTCCACTTT. Translation: CASNYINSPLHF. V gene TRBV6-5 combines with J gene TRBJ1-6; no clear D gene. The CDR3 length is 12 residues. The V end was cut by 7 bases, the J end by 7 bases, with 8 bases between. Germline values: CDR1 MNHEY, CDR2 SVGAGI.

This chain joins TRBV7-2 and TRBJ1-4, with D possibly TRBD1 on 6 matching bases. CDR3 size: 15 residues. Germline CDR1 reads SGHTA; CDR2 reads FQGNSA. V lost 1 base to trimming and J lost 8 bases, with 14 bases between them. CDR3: CASSLDPLDREKLFF. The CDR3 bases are TGTGCCAGCAGCTTAGACCCCCTAGACAGGGAAAAACTGTTTTTT.

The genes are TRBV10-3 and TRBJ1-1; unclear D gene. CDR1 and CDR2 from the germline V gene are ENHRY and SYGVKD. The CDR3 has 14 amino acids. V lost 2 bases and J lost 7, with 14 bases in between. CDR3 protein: CAISEEEGWSEAFF. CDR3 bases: TGTGCCATCAGTGAGGAAGAGGGTTGGAGTGAAGCTTTCTTT.

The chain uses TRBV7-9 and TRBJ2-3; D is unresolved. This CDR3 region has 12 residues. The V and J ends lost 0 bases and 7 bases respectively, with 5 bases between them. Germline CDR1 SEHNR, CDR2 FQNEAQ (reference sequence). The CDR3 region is CASSLADNTQYF. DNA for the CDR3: TGTGCCAGCAGCTTAGCCGACAATACGCAGTATTTT.

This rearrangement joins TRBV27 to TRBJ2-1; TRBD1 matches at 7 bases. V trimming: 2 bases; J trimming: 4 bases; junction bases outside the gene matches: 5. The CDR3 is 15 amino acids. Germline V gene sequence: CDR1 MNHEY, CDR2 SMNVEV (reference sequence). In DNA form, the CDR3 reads TGTGCCAGCAGTTTAGACAGGGCGTCTTACAATGAGCAGTTCTTC. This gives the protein CASSLDRASYNEQFF.

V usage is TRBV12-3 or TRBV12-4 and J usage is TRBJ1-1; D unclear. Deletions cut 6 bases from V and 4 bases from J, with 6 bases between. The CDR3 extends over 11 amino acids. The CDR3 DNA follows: TGTGCCAGCAGACGAGGCACTGAAGCTTTCTTT. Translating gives CASRRGTEAFF.

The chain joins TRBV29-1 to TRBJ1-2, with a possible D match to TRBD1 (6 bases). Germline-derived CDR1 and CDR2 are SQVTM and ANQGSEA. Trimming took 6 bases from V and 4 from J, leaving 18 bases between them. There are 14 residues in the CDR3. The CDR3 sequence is CSVEIVRGGYGYTF. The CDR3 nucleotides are TGCAGCGTGGAGATAGTGAGGGGGGGCTATGGCTACACCTTC.

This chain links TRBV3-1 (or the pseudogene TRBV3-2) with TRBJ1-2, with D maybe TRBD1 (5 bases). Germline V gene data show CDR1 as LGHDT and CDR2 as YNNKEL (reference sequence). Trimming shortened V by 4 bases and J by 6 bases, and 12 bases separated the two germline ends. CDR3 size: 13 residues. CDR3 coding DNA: TGTGCCAGCAGCCTCAGGGTGCTCGATGGCTACACCTTC. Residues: CASSLRVLDGYTF.

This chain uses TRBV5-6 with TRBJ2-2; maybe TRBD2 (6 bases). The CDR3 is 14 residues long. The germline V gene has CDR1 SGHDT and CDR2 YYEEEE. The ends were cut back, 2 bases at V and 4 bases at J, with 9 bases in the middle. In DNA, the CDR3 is TGTGCCAGCAGCTTATCCGGGAGCACCGGGGAGCTGTTTTTT. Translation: CASSLSGSTGELFF. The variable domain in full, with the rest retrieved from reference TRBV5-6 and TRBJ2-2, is DAGVTQSPTHLIKTRGQQVTLRCSPKSGHDTVSWYQQALGQGPQFIFQYYEEEERQRGNFPDRFSGHQFPNYSSELNVNALLLGDSALYLCASSLSGSTGELFFGEGSRLTVL.

CDR3 amino acids: CASSLRLGTLAYEQYF. Written as DNA, the CDR3 is TGTGCCAGCAGCTTGAGGCTTGGGACACTCGCCTACGAGCAGTACTTC. The chain employs TRBV5-6 and TRBJ2-7; the D gene is possibly TRBD1 (6 bases). The V end was cut by 1 base, the J end by 2 bases, with 16 bases between. CDR1 is SGHDT, CDR2 YYEEEE, per germline. This CDR3 has 16 amino acids.

CDR3 sequence (DNA): TGTGCCACCAGTGATTTACCTAGCCCGGGAGGGGGTTCCGGGGAGCTGTTTTTT. Translation gives CATSDLPSPGGGSGELFF. The chain joins TRBV24-1 to TRBJ2-2, with 8 bases lining up with TRBD2. The ends lost 1 base at V and 6 bases at J; junction bases unmatched: 12. Germline lookup yields CDR1 KGHDR and CDR2 SFDVKD. CDR3 length: 18 amino acids.

Here the CDR3 reads CASSYSKYELNTEAFF. The CDR3 bases are TGTGCCAGCAGTTACTCGAAATATGAGTTGAACACTGAAGCTTTCTTT. The chain combines TRBV6-5 with TRBJ1-1; D remains unclear. Germline V gene lookup returns CDR1 MNHEY and CDR2 SVGAGI. The CDR3 consists of 16 residues. Trimming pared 0 bases from V and 0 bases from J, leaving 11 bases between.

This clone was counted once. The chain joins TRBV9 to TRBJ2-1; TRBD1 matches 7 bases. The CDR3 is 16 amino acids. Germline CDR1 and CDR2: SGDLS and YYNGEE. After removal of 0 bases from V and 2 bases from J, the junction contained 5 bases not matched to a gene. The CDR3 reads CASSVDGQAAYNEQFF. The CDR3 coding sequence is TGTGCCAGCAGCGTAGACGGACAGGCCGCCTACAATGAGCAGTTCTTC.

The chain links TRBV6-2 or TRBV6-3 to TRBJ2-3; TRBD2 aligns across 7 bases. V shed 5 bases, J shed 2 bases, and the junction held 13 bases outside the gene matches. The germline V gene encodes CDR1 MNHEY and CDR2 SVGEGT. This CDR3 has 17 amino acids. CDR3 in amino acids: CASSARRAAGYTDTQYF. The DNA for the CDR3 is TGTGCCAGCAGTGCCCGGAGGGCAGCGGGGTACACAGATACGCAGTATTTT.

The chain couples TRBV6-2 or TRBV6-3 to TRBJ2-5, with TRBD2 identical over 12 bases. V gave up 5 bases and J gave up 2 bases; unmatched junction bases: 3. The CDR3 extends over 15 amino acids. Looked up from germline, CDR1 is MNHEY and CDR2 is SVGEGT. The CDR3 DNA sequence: TGTGCCAGCAGTAAACTAGCGGGGGGTCAAGAGACCCAGTACTTC. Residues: CASSKLAGGQETQYF.

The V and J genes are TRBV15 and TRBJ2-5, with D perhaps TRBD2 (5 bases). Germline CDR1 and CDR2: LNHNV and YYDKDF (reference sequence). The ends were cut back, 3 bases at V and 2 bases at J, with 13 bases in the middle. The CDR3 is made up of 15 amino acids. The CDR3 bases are TGTGCCACCAGCAGGAGTCCCGGGAAACAAGAGACCCAGTACTTC. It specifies CATSRSPGKQETQYF.

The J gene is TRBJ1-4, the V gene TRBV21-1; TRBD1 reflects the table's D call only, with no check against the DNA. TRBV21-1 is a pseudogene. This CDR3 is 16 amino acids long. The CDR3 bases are TGTGCCAGCAGCACCGATGCCTGCAGGGGTAATGAAAAACTGTTTTTT. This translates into CASSTDACRGNEKLFF.

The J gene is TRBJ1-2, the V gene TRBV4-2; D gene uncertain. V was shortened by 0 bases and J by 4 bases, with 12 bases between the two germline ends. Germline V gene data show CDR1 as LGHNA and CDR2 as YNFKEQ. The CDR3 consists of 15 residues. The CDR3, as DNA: TGTGCCAGCAGCCAAGAGGGGAGTGTCGGCTATGGCTACACCTTC. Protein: CASSQEGSVGYGYTF.

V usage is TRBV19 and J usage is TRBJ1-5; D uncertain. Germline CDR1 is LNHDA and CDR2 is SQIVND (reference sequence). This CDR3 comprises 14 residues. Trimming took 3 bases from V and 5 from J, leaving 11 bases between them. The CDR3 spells CASSMLSSDQPQHF. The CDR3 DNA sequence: TGTGCCAGTAGTATGCTTAGCTCCGATCAGCCCCAGCATTTT.

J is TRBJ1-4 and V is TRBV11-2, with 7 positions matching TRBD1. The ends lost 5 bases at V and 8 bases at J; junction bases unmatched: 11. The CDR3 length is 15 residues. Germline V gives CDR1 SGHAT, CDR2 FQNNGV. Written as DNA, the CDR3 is TGTGCCAGCAGCCCCAAGACAGGGCCCAAGGAAAAACTGTTTTTT. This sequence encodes CASSPKTGPKEKLFF.

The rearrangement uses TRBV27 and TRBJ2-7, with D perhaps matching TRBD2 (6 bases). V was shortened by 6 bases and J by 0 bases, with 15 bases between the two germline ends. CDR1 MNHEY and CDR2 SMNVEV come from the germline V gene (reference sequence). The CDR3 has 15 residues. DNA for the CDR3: TGTGCCAGCAGGGCAGCTAGCGAGAGCTCCTACGAGCAGTACTTC. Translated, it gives CASRAASESSYEQYF.

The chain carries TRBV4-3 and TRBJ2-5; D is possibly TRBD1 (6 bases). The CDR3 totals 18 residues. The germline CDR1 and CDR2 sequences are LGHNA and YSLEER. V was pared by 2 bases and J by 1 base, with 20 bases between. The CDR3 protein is CASSQPSVLQGIQETQYF. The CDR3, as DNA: TGCGCCAGCAGCCAACCCTCGGTCCTACAGGGAATCCAAGAGACCCAGTACTTC.

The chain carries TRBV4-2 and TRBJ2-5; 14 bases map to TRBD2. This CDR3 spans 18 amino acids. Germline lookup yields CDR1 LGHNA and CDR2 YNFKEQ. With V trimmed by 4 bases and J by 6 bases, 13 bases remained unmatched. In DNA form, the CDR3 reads TGTGCCAGCAGCCTTATGACTAGCGGGGGGGCCGACGGGAAGACCCAGTACTTC. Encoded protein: CASSLMTSGGADGKTQYF.

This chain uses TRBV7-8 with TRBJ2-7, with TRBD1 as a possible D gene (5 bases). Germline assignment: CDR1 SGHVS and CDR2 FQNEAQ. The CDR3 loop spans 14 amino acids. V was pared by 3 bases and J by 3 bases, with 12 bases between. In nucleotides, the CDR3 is TGTGCCAGCAGCTTCGCCAGGGTTCTCTACGAGCAGTACTTC. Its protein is CASSFARVLYEQYF.

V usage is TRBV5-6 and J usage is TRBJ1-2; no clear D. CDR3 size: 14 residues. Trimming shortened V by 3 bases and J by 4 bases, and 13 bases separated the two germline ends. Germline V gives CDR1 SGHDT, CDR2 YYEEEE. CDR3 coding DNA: TGTGCCAGCAGCTCGGCCGCGGGCATCTATGGCTACACCTTC. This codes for CASSSAAGIYGYTF.